This is a list of T cell receptor beta chains from one sample in a study of T cells in Graves' hyperthyroidism and ophthalmopathy. TCRdb reprocessed the multiplex PCR reads via MiXCR and lists one record per CDR3 protein. The table lists hundreds of thousands of distinct CDR3 sequences, roughly a sixth of them singletons, with approximately 18% in the top ten. The source material was blood. These receptors were taken from a woman under 30 with Graves' hyperthyroidism. The CDR3 runs from the conserved cysteine through the conserved F or W. A D gene is named only where the DNA matches it firmly. Only part of the rows carry a size: once, few, many, or a class if the clone is expanded.

>TRBJ1-1|TRBV7-9|many|.
TGTGCCAGCAGCTCCTCACGGACGTTTATAGCTGAAGCTTTCTTT
CASSSSRTFIAEAFF
>TRBJ1-5|TRBV6-1|many|.
TGTGCCAGCAGTGCGATGACGTCTAGTAATCAGCCCCAGCATTTT
CASSAMTSSNQPQHF
>TRBJ1-1|TRBV10-3|.|TRBD1
TGTGCCATCACCATGGACAGGGACCGAACTGAAGCTTTCTTT
CAITMDRDRTEAFF
>TRBJ1-4|TRBV5-1|.|.
TGCGCCAGCAGCATCTCAACAGGGACCCTTAATGAAAAACTGTTTTTT
CASSISTGTLNEKLFF
>TRBJ1-6|TRBV5-6|few|TRBD1
TGTGCCAGCAGCTACCCGGACAGGAATTCACCCCTCCACTTT
CASSYPDRNSPLHF
>TRBJ1-2|TRBV12-3/TRBV12-4|few|TRBD1
TGTGCCAGCAGTCCGCGGACAGGGAAGATCTGGTATGGCTACACCTTC
CASSPRTGKIWYGYTF
>TRBJ1-6|TRBV3-1|.|.
TGTGCCAGCAGCCAAAATACCCCGGGAGCTACCTCACCCACCCTCCACTTT
CASSQNTPGATSPTLHF
>TRBJ1-3|TRBV6-1|.|.
TGTGCCAGCGGTGAGACACTTGGAAACACCATATATTTT
CASGETLGNTIYF
>TRBJ1-4|TRBV3-1|many|TRBD1
TGTGCCAGCAGCCAAGTTGGAGGGGACAGTGAAAAACTGTTTTTT
CASSQVGGDSEKLFF
>TRBJ2-1|TRBV19|.|.
TGTGCCAGTAGCTGGTTTCGGGGGGCCACGAGCTCCTACAATGAGCAGTTCTTC
CASSWFRGATSSYNEQFF